These 2 T cell receptor beta chains came from one sample sequenced in a study of cytomegalovirus exposure and HLA in healthy donors. The data were produced by immunoSEQ multiplex PCR, yet TCRdb's version contains in-frame clones alone and is incomplete. The sample has some 330,000 clones, just over 85% seen once; the top ten hold around 0.84%. Sequencing input: PBMCs. The receptor source for this set is a woman younger than 35 in good health and CMV-seronegative.

The chain is built from TRBV6-5 and TRBJ2-7, with TRBD1 matching 7 bases. J was trimmed by 6 bases and V by 0 bases; bases with no gene match: 11. The CDR3 has 16 amino acids. Per the germline V gene, CDR1 is MNHEY and CDR2 is SVGAGI. The CDR3: CASSYSSTGTLSEQYF. The CDR3 nucleotides are TGTGCCAGCAGTTACTCGTCGACAGGGACCCTGAGCGAGCAGTACTTC.

The rearrangement uses TRBV4-2 and TRBJ2-7, with 7 bases identical to TRBD2. V trimming: 4 bases; J trimming: 7 bases; junction bases outside the gene matches: 16. The CDR3 loop spans 16 amino acids. Germline CDR1 LGHNA, CDR2 YNFKEQ. Here the CDR3 reads CASSRYSGSRLGEQYF. Written as DNA, the CDR3 is TGTGCCAGCAGCCGGTATAGCGGGTCTCGCTTGGGGGAGCAGTACTTC.